The T cell receptor (beta chain) under discussion was sequenced for a study of T cells in localized non-small cell lung cancer. Points from the study as a whole: It was uninvolved adjacent lung that showed the highest T cell clonality, exceeding tumor. A median approximately 57 of the top 100 tumor clones appeared in adjacent lung. Heterogeneity stays possible, as sequencing covered only one tumor region.

Worth noting for this clone: Its specificity is unknown.

Clones were sequenced by immunoSEQ multiplex PCR, and TCRdb holds only the in-frame ones, with some missing. This sample yields about 52,000 clones, of which around 90% are seen a single time; about 16% belongs to the top ten. The CDR3 contains 15 residues. Germline CDR1 is SNHLY and CDR2 is FYNNEI. The V and J ends lost 3 bases and 2 bases, in that order; junction bases with no gene match: 4. The sequencing here drew on PBMCs, taken before any cancer treatment. The source is a female donor with stage II lung adenocarcinoma. The chain combines TRBV2 with TRBJ1-1, with 9 positions matching TRBD1. The chain's CDR3 is CASSDAGQGNTEAFF. The CDR3 nucleotides are TGTGCCAGCAGTGATGCGGGACAGGGAAACACTGAAGCTTTCTTT.